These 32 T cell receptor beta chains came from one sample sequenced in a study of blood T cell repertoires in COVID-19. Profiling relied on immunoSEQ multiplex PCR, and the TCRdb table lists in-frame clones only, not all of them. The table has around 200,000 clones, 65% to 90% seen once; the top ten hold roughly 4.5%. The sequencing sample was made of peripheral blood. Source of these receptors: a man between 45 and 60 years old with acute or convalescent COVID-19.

As DNA, the CDR3 is TGTGCCAGCTCGCGCGGGGGGGATGAAAAACTGTTTTTT. Its protein is CASSRGGDEKLFF. The J gene is TRBJ1-4, the V gene TRBV6-5; possibly TRBD1 for D (5 bases). Trimming cost V 8 bases and J 6 bases, with 13 bases left between them. Germline CDR1 reads MNHEY; CDR2 reads SVGAGI. CDR3 length: 13 residues.

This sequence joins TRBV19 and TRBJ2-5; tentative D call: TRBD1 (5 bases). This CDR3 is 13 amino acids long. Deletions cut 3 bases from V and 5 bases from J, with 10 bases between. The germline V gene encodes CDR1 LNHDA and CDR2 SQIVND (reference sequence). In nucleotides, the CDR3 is TGTGCCAGTAGTATGGGGCCCCGGGAGACCCAGTACTTC. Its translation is CASSMGPRETQYF.

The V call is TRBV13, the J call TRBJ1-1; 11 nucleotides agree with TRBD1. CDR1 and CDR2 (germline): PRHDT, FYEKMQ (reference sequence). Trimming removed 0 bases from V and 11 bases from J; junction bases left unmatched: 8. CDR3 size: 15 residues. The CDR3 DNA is TGTGCCAGCAGCTTAGGGAGGACAGGGGGCGGGTCGGCTTTCTTT. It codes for CASSLGRTGGGSAFF.

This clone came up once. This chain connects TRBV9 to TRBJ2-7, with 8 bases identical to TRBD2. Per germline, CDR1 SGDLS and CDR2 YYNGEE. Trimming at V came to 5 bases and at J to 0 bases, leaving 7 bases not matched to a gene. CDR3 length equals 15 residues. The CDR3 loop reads CASSWRAGDSYEQYF. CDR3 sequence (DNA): TGTGCCAGCAGTTGGCGAGCGGGGGACTCCTACGAGCAGTACTTC.

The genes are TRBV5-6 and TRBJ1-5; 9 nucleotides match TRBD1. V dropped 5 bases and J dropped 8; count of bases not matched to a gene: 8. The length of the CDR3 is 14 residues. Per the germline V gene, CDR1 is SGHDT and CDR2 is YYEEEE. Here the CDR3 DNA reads TGTGCCAGCAGTTGGGGACAGGGCGGTAAGCCCCAGCATTTT. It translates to CASSWGQGGKPQHF.

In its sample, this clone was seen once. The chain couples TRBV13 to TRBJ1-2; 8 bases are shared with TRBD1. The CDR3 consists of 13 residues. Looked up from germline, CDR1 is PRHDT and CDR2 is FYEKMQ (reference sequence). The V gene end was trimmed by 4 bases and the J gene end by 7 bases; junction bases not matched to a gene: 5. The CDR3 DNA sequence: TGTGCCAGCAGCTCTACAGGGGGTTTTGGCTACACCTTC. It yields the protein CASSSTGGFGYTF. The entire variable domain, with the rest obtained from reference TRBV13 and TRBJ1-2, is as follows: AAGVIQSPRHLIKEKRETATLKCYPIPRHDTVYWYQQGPGQDPQFLISFYEKMQSDKGSIPDRFSAQQFSDYHSELNMSSLELGDSALYFCASSSTGGFGYTFGSGTRLTVV.

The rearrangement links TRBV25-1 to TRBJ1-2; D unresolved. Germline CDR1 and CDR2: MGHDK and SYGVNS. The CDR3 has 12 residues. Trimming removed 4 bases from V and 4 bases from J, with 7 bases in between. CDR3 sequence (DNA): TGTGCCAGCAGTGTGAACAGCTATGGCTACACCTTC. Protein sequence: CASSVNSYGYTF.

The CDR3 is CASSVAQGNTEAFF. In nucleotides, the CDR3 is TGTGCCAGCAGCGTAGCCCAGGGGAACACTGAAGCTTTCTTT. The chain is built from TRBV9 and TRBJ1-1; D may be TRBD1 (5 bases). V was cut by 0 bases and J by 1 base, with 7 bases left in between. This CDR3 has 14 residues. CDR1 SGDLS and CDR2 YYNGEE come from the germline V gene.

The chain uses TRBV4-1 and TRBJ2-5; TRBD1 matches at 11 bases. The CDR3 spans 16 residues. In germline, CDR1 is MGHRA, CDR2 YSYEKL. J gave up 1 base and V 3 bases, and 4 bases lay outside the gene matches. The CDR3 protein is CASSQWTGGVQETQYF. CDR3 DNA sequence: TGCGCCAGCAGCCAGTGGACAGGGGGCGTCCAAGAGACCCAGTACTTC.

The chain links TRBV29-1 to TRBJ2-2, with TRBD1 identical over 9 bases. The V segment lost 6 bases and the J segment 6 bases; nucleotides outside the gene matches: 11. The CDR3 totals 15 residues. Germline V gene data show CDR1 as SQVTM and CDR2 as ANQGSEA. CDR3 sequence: CSVLRVDRGSGELFF. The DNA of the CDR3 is TGCAGCGTCCTAAGGGTGGACAGGGGTTCCGGGGAGCTGTTTTTT.

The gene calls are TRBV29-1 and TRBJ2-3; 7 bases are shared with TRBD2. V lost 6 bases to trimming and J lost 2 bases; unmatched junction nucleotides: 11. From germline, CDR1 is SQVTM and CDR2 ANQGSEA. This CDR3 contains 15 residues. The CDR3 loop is CSVAMTSLTTDTQYF. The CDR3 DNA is TGCAGCGTCGCCATGACTAGCCTTACCACAGATACGCAGTATTTT.

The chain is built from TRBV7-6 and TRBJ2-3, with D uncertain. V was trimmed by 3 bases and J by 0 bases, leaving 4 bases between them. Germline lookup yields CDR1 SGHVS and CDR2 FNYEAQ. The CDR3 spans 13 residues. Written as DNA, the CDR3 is TGTGCCAGCAGCTTCCTCAGCACAGATACGCAGTATTTT. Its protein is CASSFLSTDTQYF.

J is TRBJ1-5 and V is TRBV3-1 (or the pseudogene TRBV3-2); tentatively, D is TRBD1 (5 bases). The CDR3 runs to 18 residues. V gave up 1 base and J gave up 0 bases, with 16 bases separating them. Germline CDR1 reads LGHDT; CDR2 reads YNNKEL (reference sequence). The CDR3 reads CASSQGEIFRDSNQPQHF. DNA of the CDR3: TGTGCCAGCAGCCAAGGGGAAATTTTCAGGGATAGCAATCAGCCCCAGCATTTT.

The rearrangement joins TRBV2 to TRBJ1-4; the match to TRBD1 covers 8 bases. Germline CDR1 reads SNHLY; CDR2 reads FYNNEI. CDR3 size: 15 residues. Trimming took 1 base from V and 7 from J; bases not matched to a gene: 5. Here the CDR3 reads CASSEGTGSGEKLFF. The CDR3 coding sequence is TGTGCCAGCAGTGAAGGGACAGGGTCGGGTGAAAAACTGTTTTTT.

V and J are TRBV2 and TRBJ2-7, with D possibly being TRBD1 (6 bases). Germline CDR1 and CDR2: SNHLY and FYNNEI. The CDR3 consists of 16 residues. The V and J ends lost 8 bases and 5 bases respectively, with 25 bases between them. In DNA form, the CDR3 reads TGTGCCAGCGGGACAAGCCAACGGTCCGGAGGCGACGAGCAGTACTTC. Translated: CASGTSQRSGGDEQYF.

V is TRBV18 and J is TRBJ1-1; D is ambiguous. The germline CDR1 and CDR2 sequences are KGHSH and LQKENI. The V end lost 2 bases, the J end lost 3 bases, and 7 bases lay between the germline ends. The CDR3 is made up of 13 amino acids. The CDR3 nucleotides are TGTGCCAGCTCACCAGCGTATCACACTGAAGCTTTCTTT. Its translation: CASSPAYHTEAFF.

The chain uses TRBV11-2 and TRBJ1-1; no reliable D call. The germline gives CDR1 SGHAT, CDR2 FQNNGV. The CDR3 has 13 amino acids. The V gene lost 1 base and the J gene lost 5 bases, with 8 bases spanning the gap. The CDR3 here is CASSLVPSTEAFF. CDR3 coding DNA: TGTGCCAGCAGCTTAGTTCCTAGTACTGAAGCTTTCTTT. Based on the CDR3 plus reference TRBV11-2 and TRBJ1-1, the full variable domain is EAGVAQSPRYKIIEKRQSVAFWCNPISGHATLYWYQQILGQGPKLLIQFQNNGVVDDSQLPKDRFSAERLKGVDSTLKIQPAKLEDSAVYLCASSLVPSTEAFFGQGTRLTVV.

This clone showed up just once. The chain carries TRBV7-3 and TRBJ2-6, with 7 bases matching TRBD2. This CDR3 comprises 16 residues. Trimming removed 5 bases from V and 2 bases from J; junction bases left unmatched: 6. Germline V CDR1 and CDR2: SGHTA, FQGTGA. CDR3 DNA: TGTGCCAGCAGCCCCGGTGGGGGGGCTGGGGCCAACGTCCTGACTTTC. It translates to CASSPGGGAGANVLTF.

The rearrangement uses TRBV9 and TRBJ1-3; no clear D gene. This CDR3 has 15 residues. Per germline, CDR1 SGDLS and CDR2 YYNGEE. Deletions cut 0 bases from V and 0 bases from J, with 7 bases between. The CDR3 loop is CASSVDRVSGNTIYF. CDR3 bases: TGTGCCAGCAGCGTAGACCGGGTCTCTGGAAACACCATATATTTT. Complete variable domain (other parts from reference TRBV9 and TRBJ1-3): DSGVTQTPKHLITATGQRVTLRCSPRSGDLSVYWYQQSLDQGLQFLIQYYNGEERAKGNILERFSAQQFPDLHSELNLSSLELGDSALYFCASSVDRVSGNTIYFGEGSWLTVV.

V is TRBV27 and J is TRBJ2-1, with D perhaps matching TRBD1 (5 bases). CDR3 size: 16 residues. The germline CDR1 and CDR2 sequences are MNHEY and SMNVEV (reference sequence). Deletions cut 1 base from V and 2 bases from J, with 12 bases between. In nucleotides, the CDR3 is TGTGCCAGCAGTTTATTGAGGACAAAACCCTACAATGAGCAGTTCTTC. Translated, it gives CASSLLRTKPYNEQFF.

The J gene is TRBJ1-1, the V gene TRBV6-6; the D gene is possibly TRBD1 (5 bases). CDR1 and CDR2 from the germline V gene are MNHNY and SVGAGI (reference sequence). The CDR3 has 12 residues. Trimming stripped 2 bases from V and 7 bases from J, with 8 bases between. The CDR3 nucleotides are TGTGCCAGCAGTTACAGGGGTGGTGAAGCTTTCTTT. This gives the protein CASSYRGGEAFF.

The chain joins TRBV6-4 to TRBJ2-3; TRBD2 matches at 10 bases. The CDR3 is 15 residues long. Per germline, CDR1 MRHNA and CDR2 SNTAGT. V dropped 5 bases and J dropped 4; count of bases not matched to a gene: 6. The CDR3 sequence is CASSPLAGESDTQYF. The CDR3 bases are TGTGCCAGCAGTCCCCTAGCGGGGGAGTCAGATACGCAGTATTTT.

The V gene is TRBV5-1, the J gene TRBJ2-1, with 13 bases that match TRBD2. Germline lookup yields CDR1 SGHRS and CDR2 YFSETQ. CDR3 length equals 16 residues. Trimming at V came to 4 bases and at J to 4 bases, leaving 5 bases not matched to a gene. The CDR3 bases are TGCGCCAGCAGCCGCTCGACTAGCGGGGGGTACAATGAGCAGTTCTTC. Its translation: CASSRSTSGGYNEQFF.

DNA of the CDR3: TGTGCCAGCAGCTTGGTGAGGAACGCTAATGAAAAACTGTTTTTT. It yields the protein CASSLVRNANEKLFF. The genes are TRBV5-6 and TRBJ1-4; the D is unclear. Trimming shortened V by 0 bases and J by 3 bases, and 9 bases separated the two germline ends. The CDR3 sequence is 15 residues long. Germline lookup yields CDR1 SGHDT and CDR2 YYEEEE.

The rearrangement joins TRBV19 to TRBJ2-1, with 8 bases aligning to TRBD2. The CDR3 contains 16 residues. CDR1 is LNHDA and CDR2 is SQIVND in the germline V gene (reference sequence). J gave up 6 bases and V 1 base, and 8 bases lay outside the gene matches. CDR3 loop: CASSIANGGAFNEQFF. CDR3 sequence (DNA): TGTGCCAGTAGTATAGCCAACGGGGGGGCCTTCAATGAGCAGTTCTTC.

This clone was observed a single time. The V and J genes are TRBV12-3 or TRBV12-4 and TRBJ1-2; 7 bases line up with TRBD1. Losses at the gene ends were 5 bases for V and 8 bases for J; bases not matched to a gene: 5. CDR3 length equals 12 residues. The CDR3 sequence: CASSRTGEGYTF. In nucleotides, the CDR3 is TGTGCCAGCAGTCGTACAGGGGAAGGCTACACCTTC.

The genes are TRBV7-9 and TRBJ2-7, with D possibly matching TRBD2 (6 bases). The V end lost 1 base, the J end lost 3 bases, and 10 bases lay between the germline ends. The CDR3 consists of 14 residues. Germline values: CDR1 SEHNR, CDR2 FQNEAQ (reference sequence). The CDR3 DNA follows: TGTGCCAGCAGCTTAGGCGGGGTGCGCTACGAGCAGTACTTC. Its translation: CASSLGGVRYEQYF. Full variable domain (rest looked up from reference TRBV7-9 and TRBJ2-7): DTGVSQNPRHKITKRGQNVTFRCDPISEHNRLYWYRQTLGQGPEFLTYFQNEAQLEKSRLLSDRFSAERPKGSFSTLEIQRTEQGDSAMYLCASSLGGVRYEQYFGPGTRLTVT.

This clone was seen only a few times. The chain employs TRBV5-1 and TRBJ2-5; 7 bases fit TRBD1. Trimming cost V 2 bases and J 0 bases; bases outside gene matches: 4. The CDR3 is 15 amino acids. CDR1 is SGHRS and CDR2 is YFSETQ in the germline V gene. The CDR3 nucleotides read TGCGCCAGCAGCTTATATGGGACAGACCAAGAGACCCAGTACTTC. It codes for CASSLYGTDQETQYF.

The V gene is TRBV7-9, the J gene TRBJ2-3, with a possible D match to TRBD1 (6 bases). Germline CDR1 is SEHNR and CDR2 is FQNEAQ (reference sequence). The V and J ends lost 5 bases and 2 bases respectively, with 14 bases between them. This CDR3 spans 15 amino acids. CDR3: CASSAWQGITDTQYF. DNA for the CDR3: TGTGCCAGCAGCGCTTGGCAGGGGATCACAGATACGCAGTATTTT.

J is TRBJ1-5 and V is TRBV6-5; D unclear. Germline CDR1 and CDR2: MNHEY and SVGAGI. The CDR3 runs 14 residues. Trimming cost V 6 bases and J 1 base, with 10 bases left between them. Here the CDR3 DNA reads TGTGCCAGCAGAAAAGACGGGAGCAATCAGCCCCAGCATTTT. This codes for CASRKDGSNQPQHF.

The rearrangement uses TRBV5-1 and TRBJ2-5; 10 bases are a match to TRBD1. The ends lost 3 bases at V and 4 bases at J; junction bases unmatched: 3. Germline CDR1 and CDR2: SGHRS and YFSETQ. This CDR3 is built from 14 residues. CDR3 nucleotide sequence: TGCGCCAGCAGCTCGACAGGGGGCGCAGAGACCCAGTACTTC. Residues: CASSSTGGAETQYF. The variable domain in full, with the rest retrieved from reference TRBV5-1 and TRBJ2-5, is KAGVTQTPRYLIKTRGQQVTLSCSPISGHRSVSWYQQTPGQGLQFLFEYFSETQRNKGNFPGRFSGRQFSNSRSEMNVSTLELGDSALYLCASSSTGGAETQYFGPGTRLLVL.

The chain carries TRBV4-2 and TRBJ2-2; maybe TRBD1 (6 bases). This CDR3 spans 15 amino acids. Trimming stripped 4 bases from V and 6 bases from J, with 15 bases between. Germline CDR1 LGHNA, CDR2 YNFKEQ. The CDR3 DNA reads TGTGCCAGCAGCCGGGGACATAACGAAGCCGGGGAGCTGTTTTTT. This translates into CASSRGHNEAGELFF.